This T cell receptor (beta chain) appears in the sequencing data of a study of T cell responses to AZD1222 COVID-19 vaccine. Turning to the study itself: Pooling of second doses given at about 4 or about 12 weeks was done.

CDR3 length: 15 amino acids. The J segment lost 8 bases and the V segment lost 2 bases, leaving 6 bases of the junction unmatched. The germline gives CDR1 LGHDT, CDR2 YNNKEL (reference sequence). To note about this clone: Its antigen remains unknown.

Overall study findings and caveats: Regions 160-218 and 743-854 held dominance among vaccine-associated CD4 TCRs, which spanned spike. The donor cohort was predominantly white British with a female majority, and clonal diversity may have been underestimated.

Here immunoSEQ multiplex PCR was the method, and the copy in TCRdb shows in-frame clones only, minus some. This sample yields over 150,000 clones, of which approximately 92% are seen a single time; 6.5% to 7% belongs to the top ten. This receptor was obtained from an adult in good health. V gene TRBV3-1 (or the pseudogene TRBV3-2) combines with J gene TRBJ1-4; TRBD1 agrees at 9 bases. The starting material was peripheral blood, obtained on day 0 of AZD1222 vaccination. In DNA, the CDR3 is TGTGCCAGCAGCCAAACCGGGACAGGGAGGGAAAAACTGTTTTTT. It encodes CASSQTGTGREKLFF.